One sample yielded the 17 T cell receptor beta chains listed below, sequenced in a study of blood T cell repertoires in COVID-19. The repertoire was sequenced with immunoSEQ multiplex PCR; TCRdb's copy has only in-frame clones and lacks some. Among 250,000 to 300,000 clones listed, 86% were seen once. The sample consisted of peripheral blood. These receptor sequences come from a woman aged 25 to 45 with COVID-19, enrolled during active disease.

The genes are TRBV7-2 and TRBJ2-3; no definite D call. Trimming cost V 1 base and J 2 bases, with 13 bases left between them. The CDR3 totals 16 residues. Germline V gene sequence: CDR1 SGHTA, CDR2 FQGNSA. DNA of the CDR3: TGTGCCAGCAGCTTAGGGTGGAGCAGTCACACAGATACGCAGTATTTT. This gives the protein CASSLGWSSHTDTQYF.

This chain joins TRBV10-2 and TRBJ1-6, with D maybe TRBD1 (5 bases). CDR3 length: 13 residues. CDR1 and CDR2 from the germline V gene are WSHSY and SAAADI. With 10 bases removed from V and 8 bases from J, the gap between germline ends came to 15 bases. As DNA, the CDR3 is TGCGCCACTAAGGGAGGGGCCGATTCACCCCTCCACTTT. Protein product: CATKGGADSPLHF.

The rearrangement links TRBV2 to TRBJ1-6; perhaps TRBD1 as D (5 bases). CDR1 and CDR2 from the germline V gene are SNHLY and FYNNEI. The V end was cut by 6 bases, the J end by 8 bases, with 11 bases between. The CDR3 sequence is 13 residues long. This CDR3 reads CASRGEGDSPLHF. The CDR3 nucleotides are TGTGCCAGCAGGGGCGAAGGGGATTCACCCCTCCACTTT.

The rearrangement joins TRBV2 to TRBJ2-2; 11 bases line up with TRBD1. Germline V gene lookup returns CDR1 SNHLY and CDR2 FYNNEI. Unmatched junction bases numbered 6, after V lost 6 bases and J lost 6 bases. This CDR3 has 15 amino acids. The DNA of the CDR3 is TGTGCCAGCAGGGTTTGGGACAGGGGGTCCGGGGAGCTGTTTTTT. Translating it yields CASRVWDRGSGELFF.

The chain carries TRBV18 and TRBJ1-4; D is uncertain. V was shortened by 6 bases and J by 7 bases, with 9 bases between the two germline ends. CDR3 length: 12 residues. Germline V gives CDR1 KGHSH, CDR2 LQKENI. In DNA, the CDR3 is TGTGCCAGCTCCCCAAGGAGTGAAAAACTGTTTTTT. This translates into CASSPRSEKLFF.

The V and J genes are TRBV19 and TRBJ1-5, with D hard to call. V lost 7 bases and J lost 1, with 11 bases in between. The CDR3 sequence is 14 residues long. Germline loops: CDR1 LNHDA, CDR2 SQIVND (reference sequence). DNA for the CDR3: TGTGCCAGTACTAGAGGTATAAGCAATCAGCCCCAGCATTTT. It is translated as CASTRGISNQPQHF.

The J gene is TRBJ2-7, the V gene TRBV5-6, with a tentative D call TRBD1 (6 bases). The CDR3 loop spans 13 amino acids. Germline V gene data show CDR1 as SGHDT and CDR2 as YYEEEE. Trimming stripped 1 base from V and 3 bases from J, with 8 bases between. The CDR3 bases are TGTGCCAGCAGCTTGATGGACAGCTACGAGCAGTACTTC. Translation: CASSLMDSYEQYF.

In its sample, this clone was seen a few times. The CDR3 nucleotides read TGTGCCAGCAGTGAGATCAGGGCACCTGAAGCTTTCTTT. As protein: CASSEIRAPEAFF. The chain employs TRBV2 and TRBJ1-1, with D possibly matching TRBD1 (5 bases). The germline CDR1 and CDR2 sequences are SNHLY and FYNNEI. The V end lost 3 bases, the J end lost 6 bases, and 11 bases lay between the germline ends. The CDR3 covers 13 residues.

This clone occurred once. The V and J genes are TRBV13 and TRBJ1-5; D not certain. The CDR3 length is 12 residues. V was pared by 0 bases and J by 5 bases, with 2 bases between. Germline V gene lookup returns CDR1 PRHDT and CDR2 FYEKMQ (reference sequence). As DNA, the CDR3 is TGTGCCAGCAGCTTAGGCTATCAGCCCCAGCATTTT. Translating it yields CASSLGYQPQHF.

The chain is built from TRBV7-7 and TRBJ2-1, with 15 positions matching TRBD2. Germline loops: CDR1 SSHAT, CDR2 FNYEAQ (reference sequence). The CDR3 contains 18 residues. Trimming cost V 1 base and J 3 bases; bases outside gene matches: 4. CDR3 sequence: CASSLGTSGGAGYNEQFF. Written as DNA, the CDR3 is TGTGCCAGCAGCTTAGGGACTAGCGGGGGGGCCGGCTACAATGAGCAGTTCTTC.

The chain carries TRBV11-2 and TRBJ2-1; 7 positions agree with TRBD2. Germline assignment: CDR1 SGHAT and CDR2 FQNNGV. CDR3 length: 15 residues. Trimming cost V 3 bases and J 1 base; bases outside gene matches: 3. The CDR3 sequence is CASSFSSGSYNEQFF. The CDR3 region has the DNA TGTGCCAGCAGCTTTAGTAGCGGGTCCTACAATGAGCAGTTCTTC.

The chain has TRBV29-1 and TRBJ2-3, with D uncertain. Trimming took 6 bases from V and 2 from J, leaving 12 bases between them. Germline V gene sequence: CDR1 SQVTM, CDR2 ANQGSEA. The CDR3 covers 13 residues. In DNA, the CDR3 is TGCAGCGTCCCCCGCCCTATCACAGATACGCAGTATTTT. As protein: CSVPRPITDTQYF.

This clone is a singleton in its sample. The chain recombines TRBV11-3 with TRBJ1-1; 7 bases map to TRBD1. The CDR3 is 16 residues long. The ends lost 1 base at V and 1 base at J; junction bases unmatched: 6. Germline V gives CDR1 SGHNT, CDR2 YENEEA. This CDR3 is CASSLGGRTGNTEAFF. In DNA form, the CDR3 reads TGTGCCAGCAGCTTAGGCGGTCGGACAGGGAACACTGAAGCTTTCTTT.

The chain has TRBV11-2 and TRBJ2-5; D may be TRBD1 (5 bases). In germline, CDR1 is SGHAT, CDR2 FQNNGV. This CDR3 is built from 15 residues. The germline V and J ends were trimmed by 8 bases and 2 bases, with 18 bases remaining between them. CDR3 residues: CASSSTGQSQETQYF. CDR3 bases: TGTGCCAGCTCAAGCACCGGACAAAGTCAAGAGACCCAGTACTTC.

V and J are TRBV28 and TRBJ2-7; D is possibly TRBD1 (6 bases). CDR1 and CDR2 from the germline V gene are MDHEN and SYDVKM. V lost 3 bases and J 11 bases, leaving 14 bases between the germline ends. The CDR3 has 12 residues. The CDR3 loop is CASSLQNRVKYF. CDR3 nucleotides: TGTGCCAGCAGTTTGCAAAACAGGGTGAAGTACTTC.

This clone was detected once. The CDR3 DNA reads TGTGCCAGCAACGGACTAGCGGAGACCCAGTACTTC. Translating it yields CASNGLAETQYF. This chain uses TRBV2 with TRBJ2-5, with 9 nucleotides matching TRBD2. CDR3 size: 12 residues. J lost 5 bases, V lost 7 bases, and 2 bases had no gene match. Germline lookup yields CDR1 SNHLY and CDR2 FYNNEI.

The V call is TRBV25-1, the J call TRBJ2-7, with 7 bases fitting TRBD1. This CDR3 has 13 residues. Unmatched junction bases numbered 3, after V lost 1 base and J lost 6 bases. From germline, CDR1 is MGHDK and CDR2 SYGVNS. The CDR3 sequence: CASSEFGQAEQYF. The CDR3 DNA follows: TGTGCCAGCAGTGAATTCGGACAGGCCGAGCAGTACTTC.